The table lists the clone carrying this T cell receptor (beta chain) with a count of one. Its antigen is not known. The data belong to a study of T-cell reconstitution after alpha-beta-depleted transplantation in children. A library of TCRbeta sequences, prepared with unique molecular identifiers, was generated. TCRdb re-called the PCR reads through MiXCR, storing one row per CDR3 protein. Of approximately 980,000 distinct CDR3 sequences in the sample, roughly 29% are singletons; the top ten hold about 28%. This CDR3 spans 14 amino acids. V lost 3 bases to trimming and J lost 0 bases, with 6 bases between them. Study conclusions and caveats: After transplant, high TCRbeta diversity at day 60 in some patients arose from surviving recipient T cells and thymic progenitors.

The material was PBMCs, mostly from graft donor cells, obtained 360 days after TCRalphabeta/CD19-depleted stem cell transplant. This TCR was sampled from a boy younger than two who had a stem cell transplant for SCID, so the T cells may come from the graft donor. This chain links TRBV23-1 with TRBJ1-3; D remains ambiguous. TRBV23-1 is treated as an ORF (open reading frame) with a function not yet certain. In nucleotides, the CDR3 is TGCGCCAGCAGTCACGCCGCCTCTGGAAACACCATATATTTT. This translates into CASSHAASGNTIYF.